This entry lists 17 T cell receptor beta chains sequenced from one sample in a study of T-cell reconstitution after alpha-beta-depleted transplantation in children. Construction of the TCRbeta library involved unique molecular identifiers. TCRdb ran MiXCR on the PCR reads and lists one entry per CDR3 protein. The repertoire holds 480,000 or so distinct CDR3 sequences, with approximately 10% as singletons. Material: PBMCs, obtained before TCRalphabeta/CD19-depleted stem cell transplant. The origin of the receptors is a child aged 2-15 years with inherited bone marrow failure, due to receive a stem cell transplant.

This clonotype occurred a few times. The chain employs TRBV12-3 or TRBV12-4 and TRBJ2-7; TRBD2 is a possible D gene (5 bases). The CDR3 has 12 amino acids. The germline V and J ends were trimmed by 0 bases and 7 bases, with 7 bases remaining between them. Here the CDR3 reads CASSLARTEQYF. The CDR3, as DNA: TGTGCCAGCAGTTTAGCGCGGACTGAGCAGTACTTC.

This clonotype was seen repeatedly, ten times or more. The V call is TRBV20-1, the J call TRBJ1-2; no definite D call. The CDR3 totals 9 residues. Germline V gives CDR1 DFQATT, CDR2 SNEGSKA (reference sequence). V was pared by 4 bases and J by 6 bases, with 3 bases between. CDR3 coding DNA: TGCAGTGCTACGAATGGCTACACCTTC. Amino acid sequence: CSATNGYTF.

The chain joins TRBV5-5 to TRBJ2-1, with no clear D. Germline V gene data show CDR1 as SGHKS and CDR2 as YYEKEE (reference sequence). The ends were cut back, 7 bases at V and 3 bases at J, with 11 bases in the middle. The CDR3 is 13 amino acids. This chain's CDR3 is CASRTPFYNEQFF. Written as DNA, the CDR3 is TGTGCCAGCCGAACCCCTTTCTACAATGAGCAGTTCTTC.

In its sample, this clonotype was seen a few times. The chain has TRBV4-1 and TRBJ1-2, with D maybe TRBD1 (5 bases). The CDR3 length is 13 residues. Germline CDR1 and CDR2: MGHRA and YSYEKL. V lost 1 base and J 8 bases, leaving 11 bases between the germline ends. The CDR3 sequence: CASSQVGTGGYTF. The CDR3 coding sequence is TGCGCCAGCAGCCAAGTCGGTACAGGCGGCTACACCTTC.

This clonotype has more than one count but fewer than ten. V gene TRBV10-3 combines with J gene TRBJ1-2, with D uncertain. CDR1 and CDR2 (germline): ENHRY, SYGVKD. The CDR3 spans 10 residues. V gave up 9 bases and J gave up 8 bases, with 10 bases separating them. CDR3 region: CAIFLRGYTF. CDR3 in DNA: TGTGCCATTTTCCTCCGCGGCTACACCTTC.

This clonotype was counted ten times or more. The chain employs TRBV4-1 and TRBJ2-7; D unclear. CDR1 is MGHRA, CDR2 YSYEKL, per germline. There are 15 residues in the CDR3. The V end was cut by 2 bases, the J end by 0 bases, with 11 bases between. CDR3 nucleotide sequence: TGCGCCAGCAGCCAACTGCCCCTCAACTCCTACGAGCAGTACTTC. It is translated as CASSQLPLNSYEQYF.

This clonotype showed up many times. The chain has TRBV29-1 and TRBJ2-7; D gene uncertain. V lost 5 bases to trimming and J lost 7 bases, with 12 bases between them. The CDR3 runs to 11 residues. From germline, CDR1 is SQVTM and CDR2 ANQGSEA. The CDR3 sequence: CSVQNSREQYF. The CDR3, as DNA: TGCAGCGTTCAAAACAGTCGTGAGCAGTACTTC.

The rearrangement uses TRBV4-3 and TRBJ2-7; 7 bases fit TRBD2. The V gene end was trimmed by 0 bases and the J gene end by 2 bases; junction bases not matched to a gene: 13. Looked up from germline, CDR1 is LGHNA and CDR2 is YSLEER. This CDR3 is built from 18 residues. CDR3 residues: CASSQDFTGEGPPYEQYF. The CDR3 region has the DNA TGCGCCAGCAGCCAAGATTTTACGGGGGAGGGCCCACCCTACGAGCAGTACTTC.

J is TRBJ2-5 and V is TRBV5-1; 8 positions match TRBD1. After removal of 4 bases from V and 5 bases from J, the junction contained 10 bases not matched to a gene. Germline lookup yields CDR1 SGHRS and CDR2 YFSETQ. The CDR3 runs to 15 residues. The chain's CDR3 is CASSEPTGGWETQYF. CDR3 DNA: TGCGCCAGCAGCGAACCCACAGGGGGATGGGAGACCCAGTACTTC.

The sample holds many counts of this clonotype. The V and J genes are TRBV27 and TRBJ2-1; possible D gene TRBD2, 6 bases. Germline V gene sequence: CDR1 MNHEY, CDR2 SMNVEV (reference sequence). The CDR3 runs to 16 residues. V was shortened by 2 bases and J by 5 bases, with 16 bases between the two germline ends. CDR3 sequence: CASSLSGSSLNNEQFF. The CDR3, as DNA: TGTGCCAGCAGTTTAAGCGGGTCGTCCCTCAACAATGAGCAGTTCTTC.

V gene TRBV6-5 combines with J gene TRBJ2-3; 7 nucleotides agree with TRBD1. The V segment lost 2 bases and the J segment 1 base; nucleotides outside the gene matches: 9. This CDR3 comprises 17 residues. CDR1 is MNHEY, CDR2 SVGAGI, per germline. CDR3 sequence reads: CASSYHPRQGRTDTQYF. The CDR3 DNA sequence: TGTGCCAGCAGTTACCATCCCAGACAGGGCCGCACAGATACGCAGTATTTT.

Many counts were recorded for this clonotype. The rearrangement uses TRBV12-3 or TRBV12-4 and TRBJ1-5; TRBD1 matches at 7 bases. The length of the CDR3 is 15 residues. V was pared by 2 bases and J by 6 bases, with 7 bases of the junction left unmatched. The CDR3: CASSLSRGLGQPQHF. The DNA of the CDR3 is TGTGCCAGCAGTTTAAGTAGGGGGCTGGGTCAGCCCCAGCATTTT.

V is TRBV27 and J is TRBJ2-3; TRBD2 matches 12 bases. The junction had 8 bases not matched to a gene; V was cut back by 2 bases and J by 5 bases. The germline CDR1 and CDR2 sequences are MNHEY and SMNVEV (reference sequence). There are 17 residues in the CDR3. As DNA, the CDR3 is TGTGCCAGCAGTTTACTGCTAGCGGGAGGGCCTTTAGATACGCAGTATTTT. As protein: CASSLLLAGGPLDTQYF.

The chain carries TRBV4-3 and TRBJ1-4; TRBD1 aligns across 7 bases. V lost 5 bases and J lost 4; bases outside the gene matches: 7. The CDR3 has 15 amino acids. The germline gives CDR1 LGHNA, CDR2 YSLEER. The CDR3 spells CASSVGTALNEKLFF. CDR3 DNA sequence: TGCGCCAGCAGCGTAGGGACAGCGCTTAATGAAAAACTGTTTTTT.

This clonotype was seen at least ten times. The chain carries TRBV2 and TRBJ2-7, with no clear D. The germline V gene has CDR1 SNHLY and CDR2 FYNNEI. V dropped 4 bases and J dropped 7 bases, with 8 bases sitting between them. The CDR3 is 11 amino acids. The CDR3 DNA sequence: TGTGCCAGCAGTGCCCAGGCGGAGCAGTACTTC. Amino acids: CASSAQAEQYF.

In this sample, this clonotype turned up many times. V and J are TRBV30 and TRBJ2-1, with a weak D call TRBD2 (6 bases). Trimming pared 8 bases from V and 8 bases from J, leaving 13 bases between. Germline V gene sequence: CDR1 GTSNPN, CDR2 SVGIG (reference sequence). This CDR3 spans 11 amino acids. The DNA of the CDR3 is TGTGCCCGGGGGTCCGGGGATGAGCAGTTCTTC. Translation gives CARGSGDEQFF.

As regards this clonotype: It may be a read error: a sequence one base away is much more abundant. V usage is TRBV4-3 and J usage is TRBJ2-7; tentatively, D is TRBD2 (6 bases). CDR1 is LGHNA, CDR2 YSLEER, per germline. Deletions cut 1 base from V and 0 bases from J, with 7 bases between. This CDR3 comprises 14 residues. The CDR3 coding sequence is TGCGCCAGCAGCCAAGCGGAGGGCTCCTACGAGCAGTACTTC. Protein sequence: CASSQAEGSYEQYF.